The 32 T cell receptor beta chains given below trace back to one sample, sequenced in a study of OX40 agonist ivuxolimab in advanced cancers. Here immunoSEQ multiplex PCR was the method, and the copy in TCRdb shows in-frame clones only, minus some. The sample records 70,000 to 85,000 clones, roughly 92% being singletons. The input for sequencing was CD4+ or CD8+ T cells sorted from blood, taken in a trial of the OX40 agonist ivuxolimab. The receptors were gathered from an adult with an advanced solid tumor such as melanoma, head and neck, liver or kidney cancer.

J is TRBJ1-1 and V is TRBV5-1; D gene unclear. Germline-derived CDR1 and CDR2 are SGHRS and YFSETQ. This CDR3 has 12 residues. The ends were cut back, 5 bases at V and 3 bases at J, with 8 bases in the middle. The CDR3 protein is CASRSRDTEAFF. CDR3 nucleotide sequence: TGCGCCAGCAGGTCGAGAGACACTGAAGCTTTCTTT.

The V call is TRBV12-1, the J call TRBJ2-3; the table gives TRBD2 as D, unverified against the DNA. TRBV12-1 is labeled a pseudogene. The CDR3 is 14 residues long. This chain's CDR3 is CASSPVAAEDTQYF. DNA of the CDR3: TGTGCCAGCAGCCCTGTAGCGGCAGAGGATACGCAGTATTTT.

This clone was picked up one time. The chain carries TRBV2 and TRBJ1-2; no definite D call. CDR1 and CDR2 from the germline V gene are SNHLY and FYNNEI. This CDR3 comprises 12 residues. V was shortened by 7 bases and J by 2 bases, with 8 bases between the two germline ends. CDR3 loop: CASNTANYGYTF. In DNA form, the CDR3 reads TGTGCCAGCAACACAGCGAACTATGGCTACACCTTC.

The gene calls are TRBV29-1 and TRBJ2-1, with 12 bases fitting TRBD2. Germline loops: CDR1 SQVTM, CDR2 ANQGSEA. V shed 4 bases and J 7 bases; nucleotides not matched to a gene: 8. This CDR3 contains 15 residues. DNA for the CDR3: TGCAGCGTTGTACCGACTAGCGGGAGAAAGAATGAGCAGTTCTTC. This gives the protein CSVVPTSGRKNEQFF.

The chain has TRBV6-5 and TRBJ2-1, with 9 bases lining up with TRBD1. Germline V gene data show CDR1 as MNHEY and CDR2 as SVGAGI. V lost 7 bases and J lost 7; bases outside the gene matches: 5. CDR3 length equals 13 residues. CDR3 DNA: TGTGCCAGCACCGCGACAGGGGGGAATGAGCAGTTCTTC. It codes for CASTATGGNEQFF.

This chain uses TRBV15 with TRBJ1-2, with D possibly TRBD1 on 6 matching bases. Germline V gene sequence: CDR1 LNHNV, CDR2 YYDKDF (reference sequence). CDR3 length: 15 amino acids. The germline V and J ends were trimmed by 0 bases and 7 bases, with 15 bases remaining between them. The CDR3 DNA sequence: TGTGCCACCAGCAGAGACGGGACAAAAGGTTCTGGCTACACCTTC. It encodes CATSRDGTKGSGYTF.

The gene calls are TRBV4-1 and TRBJ2-3, with 9 bases matching TRBD2. J was trimmed by 5 bases and V by 1 base; bases with no gene match: 4. The CDR3 covers 15 residues. CDR1 MGHRA and CDR2 YSYEKL come from the germline V gene. The CDR3 region is CASSQVVTSGDTQYF. DNA of the CDR3: TGCGCCAGCAGCCAAGTGGTGACTAGCGGAGATACGCAGTATTTT.

The CDR3 nucleotides read TGTGCCAGCCTAGCAGATCGAGAGACCCAGTACTTC. It specifies CASLADRETQYF. This sequence joins TRBV2 and TRBJ2-5; the D gene is possibly TRBD2 (5 bases). Trimming removed 8 bases at V and 4 bases at J, with 11 bases between. The CDR3 is made up of 12 amino acids. Germline assignment: CDR1 SNHLY and CDR2 FYNNEI.

The CDR3 spells CASSQTTGSGYTF. The CDR3 region has the DNA TGCGCCAGCAGCCAAACGACAGGGTCTGGCTACACCTTC. The V gene is TRBV5-1, the J gene TRBJ1-2; 7 nucleotides line up with TRBD1. Germline lookup yields CDR1 SGHRS and CDR2 YFSETQ. This CDR3 spans 13 amino acids. After removal of 4 bases from V and 7 bases from J, the junction contained 7 bases not matched to a gene.

The rearrangement joins TRBV4-2 to TRBJ2-7; TRBD1 is a possible D gene (6 bases). Trimming stripped 3 bases from V and 3 bases from J, with 21 bases between. CDR1 and CDR2 (germline): LGHNA, YNFKEQ. This CDR3 is 17 amino acids long. The CDR3 sequence: CASSHSPPGTPRYEQYF. In DNA form, the CDR3 reads TGTGCCAGCAGCCATTCCCCTCCGGGGACACCTCGCTACGAGCAGTACTTC.

The rearrangement uses TRBV28 and TRBJ2-5; D ambiguous. V was cut by 3 bases and J by 7 bases, with 9 bases left in between. Germline V lookup: CDR1 MDHEN, CDR2 SYDVKM. The CDR3 totals 12 residues. The DNA for the CDR3 is TGTGCCAGCAGTTTGGACCCTATGACCCAGTACTTC. Residues: CASSLDPMTQYF. Supplemented by reference TRBV28 and TRBJ2-5, the full variable domain reads DVKVTQSSRYLVKRTGEKVFLECVQDMDHENMFWYRQDPGLGLRLIYFSYDVKMKEKGDIPEGYSVSREKKERFSLILESASTNQTSMYLCASSLDPMTQYFGPGTRLLVL.

CDR3 DNA: TGTGCCAGCAGTTTAGTGTTACAGGGGTTGACCTACTTC. Translation gives CASSLVLQGLTYF. The gene calls are TRBV28 and TRBJ2-5; 7 nucleotides agree with TRBD1. CDR1 is MDHEN and CDR2 is SYDVKM in the germline V gene. The CDR3 is 13 residues long. V shed 2 bases and J 14 bases; nucleotides not matched to a gene: 11.

The V gene is TRBV28, the J gene TRBJ1-5; 8 bases match TRBD1. The ends lost 10 bases at V and 2 bases at J; junction bases unmatched: 13. CDR1 is MDHEN, CDR2 SYDVKM, per germline. The CDR3 is 16 amino acids. In DNA, the CDR3 is TGTGCCACCCAGTTAGGACAGGGATTAGGCAATCAGCCCCAGCATTTT. Protein product: CATQLGQGLGNQPQHF.

The V call is TRBV11-2, the J call TRBJ1-1, with D maybe TRBD1 (5 bases). Germline-derived CDR1 and CDR2 are SGHAT and FQNNGV. The CDR3 runs 16 residues. Trimming removed 4 bases at V and 1 base at J, with 16 bases between. The CDR3 protein is CASSSSGGGRNTEAFF. CDR3 nucleotide sequence: TGTGCCAGCAGCTCTTCCGGCGGGGGACGGAACACTGAAGCTTTCTTT.

The J gene is TRBJ1-2, the V gene TRBV29-1; no clear D gene. The germline CDR1 and CDR2 sequences are SQVTM and ANQGSEA. V gave up 4 bases and J gave up 0 bases, with 15 bases separating them. This CDR3 contains 15 residues. The DNA of the CDR3 is TGCAGCGTTGGTCGACGGATAACTTCTAACTATGGCTACACCTTC. It codes for CSVGRRITSNYGYTF.

The gene calls are TRBV7-2 and TRBJ2-2; a weak D match, TRBD2 (7 bases). Trimming shortened V by 7 bases and J by 5 bases, and 14 bases separated the two germline ends. In germline, CDR1 is SGHTA, CDR2 FQGNSA. This CDR3 spans 14 amino acids. The CDR3 DNA sequence: TGTGCCAGCACCACCGAGGGGGGGACCGGGGAGCTGTTTTTT. Its protein is CASTTEGGTGELFF.

The chain has TRBV7-2 and TRBJ1-1; D unclear. This CDR3 is 13 amino acids long. V lost 2 bases and J 1 base, leaving 5 bases between the germline ends. CDR1 and CDR2 from the germline V gene are SGHTA and FQGNSA. Here the CDR3 DNA reads TGTGCCAGCAGCTTAAAGAAGAACACTGAAGCTTTCTTT. Residues: CASSLKKNTEAFF.

The J gene is TRBJ2-1, the V gene TRBV5-1; TRBD1 aligns across 7 bases. The germline V gene has CDR1 SGHRS and CDR2 YFSETQ. Germline trimming cut 0 bases from V and 7 bases from J; bases unmatched to any gene: 7. The CDR3 sequence is 15 residues long. This CDR3 is CASSLEGASRNEQFF. The CDR3 DNA is TGCGCCAGCAGCTTGGAGGGGGCGTCAAGGAATGAGCAGTTCTTC.

This chain joins TRBV4-2 and TRBJ2-7; D not certain. V lost 1 base and J 4 bases, leaving 8 bases between the germline ends. From germline, CDR1 is LGHNA and CDR2 YNFKEQ. The CDR3 is 13 amino acids. This chain's CDR3 is CASSQVSSYEQYF. CDR3 coding DNA: TGTGCCAGCAGCCAAGTTTCATCTTACGAGCAGTACTTC.

The J gene is TRBJ2-1, the V gene TRBV5-4, with 8 bases aligning to TRBD2. The CDR3 loop spans 14 amino acids. After removal of 3 bases from V and 8 bases from J, the junction contained 7 bases not matched to a gene. Per germline, CDR1 SGHNT and CDR2 YYREEE (reference sequence). CDR3 region: CASSWSSGRDEQFF. In DNA, the CDR3 is TGTGCCAGCAGCTGGTCAAGCGGGAGAGATGAGCAGTTCTTC.

The genes are TRBV12-2 and TRBJ2-3; the DNA was not compared with TRBD2, the D call given in the table. TRBV12-2 corresponds to a pseudogene. The CDR3 length is 17 residues. The CDR3 region has the DNA TGTGCAAGTCGCCCTCCGGGACTCCTTCGGAGCACAGATACGCAGTATTTT. Its translation: CASRPPGLLRSTDTQYF.

This chain connects TRBV5-4 to TRBJ2-7, with TRBD2 identical over 12 bases. The trim removed 4 bases at V and 2 bases at J, leaving 4 bases unmatched. The CDR3 has 15 residues. CDR1 and CDR2 (germline): SGHNT, YYREEE (reference sequence). CDR3 sequence reads: CASSPGLAGTYEQYF. The CDR3 DNA follows: TGTGCCAGCAGCCCAGGACTAGCGGGAACCTACGAGCAGTACTTC.

The rearrangement links TRBV7-3 to TRBJ2-2; 12 bases align to TRBD2. The CDR3 is 17 amino acids. Trimming at V came to 6 bases and at J to 0 bases, leaving 5 bases not matched to a gene. Germline CDR1 and CDR2: SGHTA and FQGTGA. CDR3 sequence: CASSPLAGGPNTGELFF. In DNA, the CDR3 is TGTGCCAGCAGTCCCCTAGCGGGAGGGCCGAACACCGGGGAGCTGTTTTTT.

V is TRBV28 and J is TRBJ2-7; 9 positions match TRBD1. Looked up from germline, CDR1 is MDHEN and CDR2 is SYDVKM. Trimming took 2 bases from V and 4 from J; bases not matched to a gene: 3. The CDR3 contains 14 residues. The CDR3 DNA reads as TGTGCCAGCAGTTTACCGGACAGGGGATACGAGCAGTACTTC. Protein: CASSLPDRGYEQYF.

V gene TRBV5-1 combines with J gene TRBJ2-5; 7 bases match TRBD1. The CDR3 runs to 13 residues. V lost 4 bases, J lost 4 bases, and 4 bases stayed unmatched. Looked up from germline, CDR1 is SGHRS and CDR2 is YFSETQ. The CDR3 sequence is CASSPTGTETQYF. DNA for the CDR3: TGCGCCAGCAGCCCGACAGGGACAGAGACCCAGTACTTC.

The chain is built from TRBV6-5 and TRBJ2-5; D is tentatively TRBD1 or TRBD2 (6 bases each). There are 13 residues in the CDR3. The germline CDR1 and CDR2 sequences are MNHEY and SVGAGI. Trimming removed 6 bases from V and 2 bases from J, with 10 bases in between. The CDR3 spells CASRGGGQETQYF. The CDR3 DNA is TGTGCCAGCAGAGGAGGGGGACAAGAGACCCAGTACTTC.

J is TRBJ2-1 and V is TRBV7-9; the match to TRBD2 covers 10 bases. Germline CDR1 reads SEHNR; CDR2 reads FQNEAQ (reference sequence). The CDR3 consists of 17 residues. V shed 6 bases and J 6 bases; nucleotides not matched to a gene: 14. CDR3 in amino acids: CASRPPLAGDSRNEQFF. CDR3 bases: TGTGCCAGCAGACCCCCGCTAGCGGGAGATAGTCGCAATGAGCAGTTCTTC. Supplemented by reference TRBV7-9 and TRBJ2-1, the full variable domain reads DTGVSQNPRHKITKRGQNVTFRCDPISEHNRLYWYRQTLGQGPEFLTYFQNEAQLEKSRLLSDRFSAERPKGSFSTLEIQRTEQGDSAMYLCASRPPLAGDSRNEQFFGPGTRLTVL.

The V call is TRBV19, the J call TRBJ2-5; the D gene is possibly TRBD2 (5 bases). This CDR3 is 14 amino acids long. The V gene lost 5 bases and the J gene lost 5 bases, with 15 bases spanning the gap. Germline V gives CDR1 LNHDA, CDR2 SQIVND (reference sequence). CDR3: CASSEELVLETQYF. The CDR3 nucleotides read TGTGCCAGTAGTGAAGAACTAGTGTTGGAGACCCAGTACTTC.

DNA for the CDR3: TGCGCCAGCAGCGACGGGACAGTTGGAAACACCATATATTTT. The encoded protein is CASSDGTVGNTIYF. The V and J genes are TRBV5-1 and TRBJ1-3, with 7 bases matching TRBD1. This CDR3 is 14 amino acids long. Germline assignment: CDR1 SGHRS and CDR2 YFSETQ. The junction had 4 bases not matched to a gene; V was cut back by 4 bases and J by 3 bases.

The CDR3 protein is CASSSQGQGGHEQFF. Written as DNA, the CDR3 is TGTGCCAGCAGCTCGCAGGGACAGGGAGGCCATGAGCAGTTCTTC. The genes are TRBV7-3 and TRBJ2-1, with 9 bases that match TRBD1. J gave up 8 bases and V 4 bases, and 9 bases lay outside the gene matches. CDR1 and CDR2 from the germline V gene are SGHTA and FQGTGA. The CDR3 spans 15 residues.

This chain uses TRBV7-3 with TRBJ2-5, with D perhaps TRBD2 (6 bases). Trimming stripped 5 bases from V and 4 bases from J, with 11 bases between. Per the germline V gene, CDR1 is SGHTA and CDR2 is FQGTGA. The length of the CDR3 is 13 residues. CDR3 DNA sequence: TGTGCCAGCAGCCTAATCGGGGGAGAGACCCAGTACTTC. This gives the protein CASSLIGGETQYF.

The V call is TRBV28, the J call TRBJ2-5; D perhaps matches TRBD2 (5 bases). Trimming removed 7 bases from V and 5 bases from J, with 23 bases in between. CDR3 length: 16 residues. The germline gives CDR1 MDHEN, CDR2 SYDVKM. The CDR3 region is CASTDAGKVRRETQYF. The DNA for the CDR3 is TGTGCCAGCACCGATGCGGGTAAGGTGCGGAGGGAGACCCAGTACTTC.